The T cell receptor (beta chain) described here comes from a study of cytomegalovirus exposure and HLA in healthy donors. Study findings and constraints: Reportedly, fewer N-insertions than the 666-donor mean appeared in an Asian-associated ancestry cluster in a later analysis. Analyzed later, most CMV-associated TCR beta chains appeared HLA-restricted. Presence/absence analyses treated sequencing depth as roughly uniform across donors.

Germline V gene sequence: CDR1 MGHRA, CDR2 YSYEKL. The CDR3 spans 16 residues. As concerns this clone: Its specificity is not known. A junction boundary mismatches the germline segment, possibly from a read error.

PCR primers comprised 60 Vbeta and 13 Jbeta primers. Generated by immunoSEQ multiplex PCR, the TCRdb table keeps only in-frame clones and is missing some. The table has tens of thousands of clones, approximately 78% seen once. The specimen sequenced was PBMCs. The TCR originated in a woman aged 25 to 39 in good health and CMV-seronegative. The chain links TRBV4-1 to TRBJ1-4; a weak D match, TRBD1 (5 bases). The chain's CDR3 is CASSPQVVATNEKLFF. The CDR3 nucleotides read TGCGCCAGCAGCCCACAGGTAGTCGCAACTAATGAAAAATTGTTTTTT.